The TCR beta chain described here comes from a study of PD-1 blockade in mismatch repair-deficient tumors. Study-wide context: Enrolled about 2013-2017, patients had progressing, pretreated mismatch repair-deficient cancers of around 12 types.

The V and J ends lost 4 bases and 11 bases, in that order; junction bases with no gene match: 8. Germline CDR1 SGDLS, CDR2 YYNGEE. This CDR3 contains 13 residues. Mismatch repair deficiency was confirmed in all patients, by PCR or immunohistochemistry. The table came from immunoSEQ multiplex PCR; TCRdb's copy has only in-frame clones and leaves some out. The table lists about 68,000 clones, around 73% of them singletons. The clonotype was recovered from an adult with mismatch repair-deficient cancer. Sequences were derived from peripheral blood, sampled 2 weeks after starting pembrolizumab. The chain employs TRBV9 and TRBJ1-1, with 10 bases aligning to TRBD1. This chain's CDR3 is CASSPGQGLSAFF. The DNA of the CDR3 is TGTGCCAGCAGCCCGGGACAGGGGCTTAGCGCTTTCTTT.